Presented here are 31 T cell receptor beta chains from one specimen sequenced in a study of graft-versus-host responses after intestinal transplantation. The data were produced by immunoSEQ multiplex PCR, yet TCRdb's version contains in-frame clones alone and is incomplete. The sample has roughly 10,000 clones, over 90% seen once. Sequencing used PBMCs, obtained approximately 10 weeks after transplant. Receptors were obtained from a human patient who received an intestinal transplant, so some T cells may come from the graft donor.

The genes are TRBV7-3 and TRBJ2-2, with D perhaps TRBD2 (6 bases). Trimming pared 1 base from V and 2 bases from J, leaving 14 bases between. From germline, CDR1 is SGHTA and CDR2 FQGTGA. CDR3 length: 17 residues. The CDR3 coding sequence is TGTGCCAGCAGCTTAAACTCGCGCGGGGCCAACACCGGGGAGCTGTTTTTT. It codes for CASSLNSRGANTGELFF. The full variable domain, with the rest looked up from reference TRBV7-3 and TRBJ2-2, is GAGVSQTPSNKVTEKGKYVELRCDPISGHTALYWYRQSLGQGPEFLIYFQGTGAADDSGLPNDRFFAVRPEGSVSTLKIQRTERGDSAVYLCASSLNSRGANTGELFFGEGSRLTVL.

The DNA of the CDR3 is TGTGCCAGTAGTGCCGACAGGGAGGCCCCTCTGGGCGAGCAGTACTTC. Its translation: CASSADREAPLGEQYF. J is TRBJ2-7 and V is TRBV19, with a tentative D call TRBD1 (7 bases). CDR1 is LNHDA, CDR2 SQIVND, per germline (reference sequence). The CDR3 length is 16 residues. With 5 bases removed from V and 6 bases from J, the gap between germline ends came to 23 bases. Full variable domain (missing parts from reference TRBV19 and TRBJ2-7): DGGITQSPKYLFRKEGQNVTLSCEQNLNHDAMYWYRQDPGQGLRLIYYSQIVNDFQKGDIAEGYSVSREKKESFPLTVTSAQKNPTAFYLCASSADREAPLGEQYFGPGTRLTVT.

V usage is TRBV19 and J usage is TRBJ2-1, with TRBD2 matching over 10 bases. V was pared by 8 bases and J by 6 bases, with 10 bases of the junction left unmatched. Germline loops: CDR1 LNHDA, CDR2 SQIVND (reference sequence). The CDR3 has 15 amino acids. The CDR3 DNA follows: TGTGCCAGTGCGCCCCAGCGGGAGGGCTCCAATGAGCAGTTCTTC. Encoded protein: CASAPQREGSNEQFF. Full variable domain (rest looked up from reference TRBV19 and TRBJ2-1): DGGITQSPKYLFRKEGQNVTLSCEQNLNHDAMYWYRQDPGQGLRLIYYSQIVNDFQKGDIAEGYSVSREKKESFPLTVTSAQKNPTAFYLCASAPQREGSNEQFFGPGTRLTVL.

The chain joins TRBV15 to TRBJ1-1; TRBD1 aligns across 8 bases. The germline V gene encodes CDR1 LNHNV and CDR2 YYDKDF (reference sequence). There are 15 residues in the CDR3. With V trimmed by 8 bases and J by 0 bases, 8 bases remained unmatched. CDR3 nucleotides: TGTGCCACCGTCCCGGGACAGGATTTGAACACTGAAGCTTTCTTT. This encodes CATVPGQDLNTEAFF.

The gene calls are TRBV21-1 and TRBJ1-2. TRBV21-1 is listed as a pseudogene. The CDR3 totals 16 residues. CDR3 protein: CASSKEARGFNYGYTF. In nucleotides, the CDR3 is TGTGCCAGCAGCAAAGAGGCACGAGGTTTCAACTATGGCTACACCTTC.

The table lists this clone with a few counts. V usage is TRBV28 and J usage is TRBJ2-5; TRBD2 might be the D (6 bases). V lost 5 bases to trimming and J lost 1 base, with 20 bases between them. Per germline, CDR1 MDHEN and CDR2 SYDVKM. The CDR3 extends over 17 amino acids. For the CDR3, the DNA is TGTGCCAGCAGTCGCTTGGAGGTAGCGGCCGTCCAAGAGACCCAGTACTTC. This gives the protein CASSRLEVAAVQETQYF.

This clone was observed a handful of times. V and J are TRBV4-1 and TRBJ2-5; D is perhaps TRBD1 or TRBD2 (7 bases each). From germline, CDR1 is MGHRA and CDR2 YSYEKL. This CDR3 is built from 13 residues. V lost 4 bases to trimming and J lost 5 bases, with 11 bases between them. CDR3 amino acids: CASSPQGGETQYF. In nucleotides, the CDR3 is TGCGCCAGCAGCCCTCAGGGGGGGGAGACCCAGTACTTC.

This clone was detected once. The chain has TRBV19 and TRBJ2-5; D is possibly TRBD1 (6 bases). The CDR3 spans 14 residues. Trimming took off 5 bases at V and 1 base at J, with 11 bases between the two ends. Looked up from germline, CDR1 is LNHDA and CDR2 is SQIVND (reference sequence). The CDR3 loop is CASSPPDSQETQYF. The CDR3, as DNA: TGTGCCAGTAGTCCGCCGGACAGCCAAGAGACCCAGTACTTC. Variable domain in full (rest from reference TRBV19 and TRBJ2-5): DGGITQSPKYLFRKEGQNVTLSCEQNLNHDAMYWYRQDPGQGLRLIYYSQIVNDFQKGDIAEGYSVSREKKESFPLTVTSAQKNPTAFYLCASSPPDSQETQYFGPGTRLLVL.

The V and J genes are TRBV28 and TRBJ2-3; 11 positions match TRBD2. With 0 bases clipped from V and 0 bases from J, the junction kept 5 bases outside the gene matches. Per the germline V gene, CDR1 is MDHEN and CDR2 is SYDVKM. The CDR3 consists of 18 residues. This CDR3 reads CASSLWGTSGTSTDTQYF. Here the CDR3 DNA reads TGTGCCAGCAGTTTATGGGGGACTAGCGGAACTAGCACAGATACGCAGTATTTT.

J is TRBJ2-7 and V is TRBV9; D is unresolved. This CDR3 spans 14 amino acids. Germline values: CDR1 SGDLS, CDR2 YYNGEE. V was trimmed by 0 bases and J by 1 base, leaving 8 bases between them. The CDR3 DNA is TGTGCCAGCAGCGTAGATCCAGATTCCTACGAGCAGTACTTC. Translation gives CASSVDPDSYEQYF.

The genes are TRBV6-1 and TRBJ2-1; possibly TRBD1 for D (5 bases). Trimming shortened V by 1 base and J by 6 bases, and 22 bases separated the two germline ends. The CDR3 spans 18 residues. The germline V gene encodes CDR1 MNHNS and CDR2 SASEGT. CDR3 bases: TGTGCCAGCAGTGAAGTGAACAACAGAGTATGGGGCTCCAATGAGCAGTTCTTC. This codes for CASSEVNNRVWGSNEQFF.

The J gene is TRBJ1-2, the V gene TRBV4-1, with a possible D match to TRBD1 (5 bases). The CDR3 extends over 14 amino acids. The V end lost 0 bases, the J end lost 8 bases, and 13 bases lay between the germline ends. Per germline, CDR1 MGHRA and CDR2 YSYEKL. The CDR3: CASSQDRGRHGYTF. CDR3 nucleotides: TGCGCCAGCAGCCAAGATAGGGGCCGGCACGGCTACACCTTC.

This clone has only one observation. The chain recombines TRBV9 with TRBJ2-3, with 8 bases fitting TRBD2. The CDR3 loop spans 15 amino acids. J was trimmed by 3 bases and V by 5 bases; bases with no gene match: 8. Germline V CDR1 and CDR2: SGDLS, YYNGEE. Here the CDR3 DNA reads TGTGCCAGCAGTGAAAGCGGGAGAGGGACAGATACGCAGTATTTT. This encodes CASSESGRGTDTQYF.

The gene calls are TRBV6-4 and TRBJ2-1, with a tentative D call TRBD2 (6 bases). The length of the CDR3 is 13 residues. V was pared by 5 bases and J by 4 bases, with 9 bases between. CDR1 and CDR2 from the germline V gene are MRHNA and SNTAGT. The CDR3 reads CASSSGLYNEQFF. The DNA of the CDR3 is TGTGCCAGCAGTTCTGGACTATACAATGAGCAGTTCTTC.

The V call is TRBV5-6, the J call TRBJ2-7; the match to TRBD2 covers 7 bases. J lost 6 bases, V lost 3 bases, and 9 bases had no gene match. The CDR3 has 14 residues. Germline loops: CDR1 SGHDT, CDR2 YYEEEE. The CDR3 bases are TGTGCCAGCAGCTCAAGGGCGGGAGCCGGCGAGCAGTACTTC. The encoded protein is CASSSRAGAGEQYF.

The rearrangement uses TRBV7-9 and TRBJ2-5, with D perhaps TRBD2 (6 bases). The CDR3 length is 14 residues. Trimming stripped 6 bases from V and 5 bases from J, with 16 bases between. Germline values: CDR1 SEHNR, CDR2 FQNEAQ (reference sequence). The CDR3 spells CASRSGLNMETQYF. CDR3 DNA: TGTGCCAGCAGGTCGGGACTGAATATGGAGACCCAGTACTTC.

V gene TRBV6-5 combines with J gene TRBJ1-2; D is perhaps TRBD1 (5 bases). Between the trimmed V and J ends, which lost 0 bases and 1 base, there was a span of 6 bases. Germline V gives CDR1 MNHEY, CDR2 SVGAGI. The CDR3 consists of 14 residues. DNA for the CDR3: TGTGCCAGCAGTTACTCGACAGATAACTATGGCTACACCTTC. It yields the protein CASSYSTDNYGYTF.

This chain connects TRBV16 to TRBJ2-7; 9 bases are shared with TRBD1. The trim removed 0 bases at V and 5 bases at J, leaving 11 bases unmatched. The germline V gene encodes CDR1 KGHSY and CDR2 FQNENV. The CDR3 has 17 amino acids. CDR3 coding DNA: TGTGCCAGCAGCCAATCATTTCGACAGGGGGAATTGAACGAGCAGTACTTC. Translated, it gives CASSQSFRQGELNEQYF.

This chain links TRBV28 with TRBJ1-3; D is unresolved. This CDR3 has 14 amino acids. Deletions cut 2 bases from V and 2 bases from J, with 7 bases between. Germline V gene lookup returns CDR1 MDHEN and CDR2 SYDVKM. The CDR3 DNA sequence: TGTGCCAGCAGTTTACCCACACCTGGAAACACCATATATTTT. It codes for CASSLPTPGNTIYF.

The chain combines TRBV12-2 with TRBJ2-3; TRBD2 was called by the table and not checked on the DNA. TRBV12-2 is a documented pseudogene. CDR3 length: 17 residues. CDR3 region: CASRIGVTSGRADTQYF. The CDR3 nucleotides read TGTGCAAGTCGCATAGGGGTGACTAGCGGGAGGGCAGATACGCAGTATTTT.

V and J are TRBV28 and TRBJ2-7, with D maybe TRBD1 (6 bases). V lost 1 base and J 0 bases, leaving 10 bases between the germline ends. Looked up from germline, CDR1 is MDHEN and CDR2 is SYDVKM. The CDR3 is 15 amino acids. The CDR3 spells CASSLYGGFSYEQYF. The CDR3 DNA is TGTGCCAGCAGTTTATATGGGGGCTTCTCCTACGAGCAGTACTTC.

The gene calls are TRBV7-2 and TRBJ1-1, with 12 bases matching TRBD1. The CDR3 extends over 16 amino acids. The germline V gene has CDR1 SGHTA and CDR2 FQGNSA. The V gene end was trimmed by 1 base and the J gene end by 0 bases; junction bases not matched to a gene: 0. The CDR3 DNA follows: TGTGCCAGCAGCTTAGGGGACAGGGGGCTGAACACTGAAGCTTTCTTT. Protein product: CASSLGDRGLNTEAFF. The whole variable domain, filled in from reference TRBV7-2 and TRBJ1-1, reads GAGVSQSPSNKVTEKGKDVELRCDPISGHTALYWYRQSLGQGLEFLIYFQGNSAPDKSGLPSDRFSAERTGGSVSTLTIQRTQQEDSAVYLCASSLGDRGLNTEAFFGQGTRLTVV.

The chain is built from TRBV9 and TRBJ2-1; tentatively, D is TRBD1 (5 bases). Trimming shortened V by 0 bases and J by 2 bases, and 9 bases separated the two germline ends. Germline V gene lookup returns CDR1 SGDLS and CDR2 YYNGEE. This CDR3 region has 15 residues. The CDR3 nucleotides read TGTGCCAGCAGCGTAGAAGGGGTGGCCTACAATGAGCAGTTCTTC. Residues: CASSVEGVAYNEQFF.

This chain connects TRBV30 to TRBJ1-2; 7 nucleotides align to TRBD1. Germline V CDR1 and CDR2: GTSNPN, SVGIG (reference sequence). CDR3 length: 14 residues. V shed 1 base and J 4 bases; nucleotides not matched to a gene: 6. This CDR3 is CAWSGRQGGYGYTF. DNA for the CDR3: TGTGCCTGGAGTGGGAGGCAGGGGGGCTATGGCTACACCTTC.

This rearrangement joins TRBV28 to TRBJ2-7; 8 bases are shared with TRBD1. Germline assignment: CDR1 MDHEN and CDR2 SYDVKM. This CDR3 is 14 amino acids long. Germline trimming cut 7 bases from V and 5 bases from J; bases unmatched to any gene: 10. DNA of the CDR3: TGTGCCAGCACCTTTCCCCGGACAGGGAACGAGCAGTACTTC. This encodes CASTFPRTGNEQYF. The whole variable domain, filled in from reference TRBV28 and TRBJ2-7, reads DVKVTQSSRYLVKRTGEKVFLECVQDMDHENMFWYRQDPGLGLRLIYFSYDVKMKEKGDIPEGYSVSREKKERFSLILESASTNQTSMYLCASTFPRTGNEQYFGPGTRLTVT.

The chain joins TRBV27 to TRBJ2-7; no clear D gene. There are 12 residues in the CDR3. V was trimmed by 3 bases and J by 6 bases, leaving 9 bases between them. Germline V gives CDR1 MNHEY, CDR2 SMNVEV (reference sequence). The CDR3 here is CASSFPPCEQYF. Here the CDR3 DNA reads TGTGCCAGCAGTTTCCCCCCTTGCGAGCAGTACTTC.

The chain combines TRBV5-1 with TRBJ1-1, with D perhaps matching TRBD1 (6 bases). CDR1 is SGHRS, CDR2 YFSETQ, per germline. The CDR3 length is 15 residues. Between the trimmed V and J ends, which lost 2 bases and 0 bases, there was a span of 11 bases. In DNA, the CDR3 is TGCGCCAGCAGCTTAATACAGGGTATGAACACTGAAGCTTTCTTT. It yields the protein CASSLIQGMNTEAFF. Combining the CDR3 with reference TRBV5-1 and TRBJ1-1 gives the whole variable domain KAGVTQTPRYLIKTRGQQVTLSCSPISGHRSVSWYQQTPGQGLQFLFEYFSETQRNKGNFPGRFSGRQFSNSRSEMNVSTLELGDSALYLCASSLIQGMNTEAFFGQGTRLTVV.

The V and J genes are TRBV14 and TRBJ1-1, with a weak D call TRBD1 (5 bases). The CDR3 runs 12 residues. Per germline, CDR1 SGHDN and CDR2 FVKESK. Between the trimmed V and J ends, which lost 4 bases and 11 bases, there was a span of 14 bases. As DNA, the CDR3 is TGTGCCAGCAGCCCTGGGGGAATCGTGGCTTTCTTT. It yields the protein CASSPGGIVAFF.

With regard to this clone: One end of the junction varies from germline; a read error may be responsible. The chain links TRBV6-1 to TRBJ2-6, with 8 bases that match TRBD1. The CDR3 runs to 17 residues. The germline V gene encodes CDR1 MNHNS and CDR2 SASEGT. CDR3 region: CASIEGQGASGANVLTF. The CDR3, as DNA: TGTGCCAGCATTGAAGGACAGGGCGCCTCTGGGGCCAACGTCCTGACTTTC.

The genes are TRBV5-8 and TRBJ1-1; a weak D match, TRBD1 (6 bases). The CDR3 totals 17 residues. V dropped 4 bases and J dropped 4 bases, with 23 bases sitting between them. Germline CDR1 SGHTS, CDR2 YDEGEE. CDR3: CASSPDEGGLWGTEAFF. The DNA for the CDR3 is TGTGCCAGCAGCCCGGACGAGGGGGGGCTTTGGGGCACTGAAGCTTTCTTT.

On this clone: Other DNA sequences in the same sample also yield this CDR3. The rearrangement joins TRBV5-4 to TRBJ2-1; 9 bases match TRBD2. There are 15 residues in the CDR3. With V trimmed by 1 base and J by 7 bases, 6 bases remained unmatched. Germline lookup yields CDR1 SGHNT and CDR2 YYREEE (reference sequence). This CDR3 is CASSLRPSGTNEQFF. The CDR3, as DNA: TGTGCCAGCAGCTTGAGGCCTAGCGGGACGAATGAGCAGTTCTTC.